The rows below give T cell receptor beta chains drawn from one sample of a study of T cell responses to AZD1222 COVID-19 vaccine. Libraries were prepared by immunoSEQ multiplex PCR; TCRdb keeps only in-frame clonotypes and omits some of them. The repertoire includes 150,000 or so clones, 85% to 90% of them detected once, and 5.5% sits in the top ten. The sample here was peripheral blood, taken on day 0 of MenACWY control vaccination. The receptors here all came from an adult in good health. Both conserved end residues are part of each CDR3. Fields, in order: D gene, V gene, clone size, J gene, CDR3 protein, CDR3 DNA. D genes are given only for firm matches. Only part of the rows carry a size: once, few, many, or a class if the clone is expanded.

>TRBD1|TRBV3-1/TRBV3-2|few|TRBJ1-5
CASSPRTGRHQPQHF
TGTGCCAGCAGCCCCCGGACAGGGAGACATCAGCCCCAGCATTTT
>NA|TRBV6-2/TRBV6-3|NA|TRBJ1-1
CASSDDSKIEAFF
TGTGCCAGCAGTGACGACAGTAAAATTGAAGCTTTCTTT
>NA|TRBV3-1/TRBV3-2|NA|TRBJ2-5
CASSQELLETQYF
TGTGCCAGCAGCCAAGAGTTACTAGAAACCCAGTACTTC
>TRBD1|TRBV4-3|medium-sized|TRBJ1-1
CASMGDRAGNTEAFF
TGCGCCAGCATGGGGGACAGGGCGGGGAACACTGAAGCTTTCTTT
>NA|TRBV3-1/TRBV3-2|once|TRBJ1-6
CASSQDVGSNSPLHF
TGTGCCAGCAGCCAAGATGTAGGAAGTAATTCACCCCTCCACTTT
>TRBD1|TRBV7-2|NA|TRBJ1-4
CASSLTGTGLTTNEKLFF
TGTGCCAGCAGCCTAACCGGGACAGGGCTTACAACTAATGAAAAACTGTTTTTT
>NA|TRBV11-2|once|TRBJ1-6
CASSFPGAGSYNSPLHF
TGTGCCAGCAGCTTTCCCGGGGCAGGGTCCTATAATTCACCCCTCCACTTT
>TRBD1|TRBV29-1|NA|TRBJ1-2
CSVTGQGAQGYTF
TGCAGCGTTACAGGACAGGGGGCGCAGGGCTACACCTTC
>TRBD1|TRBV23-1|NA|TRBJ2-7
CASSQWTGGYLSYEQYF
TGCGCCAGCAGTCAATGGACAGGGGGCTATTTGTCCTACGAGCAGTACTTC
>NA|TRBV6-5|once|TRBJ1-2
CASSYSGAGAYYGYTF
TGTGCCAGCAGTTACTCCGGCGCGGGGGCGTACTATGGCTACACCTTC
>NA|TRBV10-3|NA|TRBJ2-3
CAISLSGRTDTQYF
TGTGCCATCAGCTTAAGCGGGCGCACAGATACGCAGTATTTT
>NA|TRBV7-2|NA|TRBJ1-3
CASSLGVPGNTIYF
TGTGCCAGCAGCTTAGGTGTGCCTGGAAACACCATATATTTT
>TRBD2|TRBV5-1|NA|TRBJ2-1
CASSLATSDNEQFF
TGCGCCAGCAGCTTGGCGACTAGCGACAATGAGCAGTTCTTC
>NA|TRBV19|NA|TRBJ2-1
CASSLISGGKRDNEQFF
TGTGCCAGTAGTCTTATCAGTGGCGGGAAAAGGGACAATGAGCAGTTCTTC
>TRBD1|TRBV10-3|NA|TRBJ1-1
CAISPRGGRAEAFF
TGTGCCATCAGCCCCCGAGGGGGCAGGGCTGAAGCTTTCTTT
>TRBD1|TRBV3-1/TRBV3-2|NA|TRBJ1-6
CASSQPGQGPNSPLHF
TGTGCCAGCAGCCAACCAGGACAGGGGCCAAATTCACCCCTCCACTTT
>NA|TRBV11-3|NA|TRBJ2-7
CASSLDQAVDYEQYF
TGTGCCAGCAGCTTAGATCAAGCTGTTGACTACGAGCAGTACTTC
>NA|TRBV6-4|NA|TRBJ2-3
CASSDPDRRQSTDTQYF
TGTGCCAGCAGTGACCCCGACCGCCGGCAGTCCACAGATACGCAGTATTTT
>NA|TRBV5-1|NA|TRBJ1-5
CASSLEADQPQHF
TGCGCCAGCAGCTTGGAGGCGGATCAGCCCCAGCATTTT
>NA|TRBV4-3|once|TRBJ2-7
CASSQDPGSYEQYF
TGCGCCAGCAGCCAAGATCCAGGGTCCTACGAGCAGTACTTC
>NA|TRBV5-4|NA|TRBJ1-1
CASSFLNGGAEAFF
TGTGCCAGCAGCTTTCTTAATGGGGGGGCTGAAGCTTTCTTT
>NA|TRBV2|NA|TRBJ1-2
CASSRDQQYGYTF
TGTGCCAGCTCCCGGGACCAACAGTATGGCTACACCTTC
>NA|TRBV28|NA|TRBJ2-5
CASSLKGRETQYF
TGTGCCAGCAGTTTAAAGGGCAGAGAGACCCAGTACTTC
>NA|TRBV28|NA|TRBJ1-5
CASSPRLLVGNQPQHF
TGTGCCAGCTCCCCTAGGCTCCTGGTTGGCAATCAGCCCCAGCATTTT
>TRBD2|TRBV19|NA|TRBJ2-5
CASSTWTSGTGETQYF
TGTGCCAGTAGTACCTGGACTAGCGGGACTGGAGAGACCCAGTACTTC
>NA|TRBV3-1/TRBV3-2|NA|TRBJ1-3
CASSQPGSGNTIYF
TGTGCCAGCAGCCAGCCCGGTTCTGGAAACACCATATATTTT
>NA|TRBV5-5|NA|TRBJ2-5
CASSPGGGTQETQYF
TGTGCCAGCAGTCCGGGTGGGGGGACCCAAGAGACCCAGTACTTC
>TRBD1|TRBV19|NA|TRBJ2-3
CASTLQGEVTDTQYF
TGTGCCAGTACCTTACAGGGGGAGGTCACAGATACGCAGTATTTT
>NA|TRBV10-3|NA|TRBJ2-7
CAASGGRAGEQYF
TGTGCCGCCTCGGGCGGCAGGGCGGGCGAGCAGTACTTC